What follows describes a single T cell receptor (beta chain). Antigen specificity is unknown. This entry is derived from a study of radiation and T cells in renal cell carcinoma. Study context: Nephrectomy followed 15 Gy stereotactic body radiation by 4 weeks. Study-level findings and limits: Pretreatment tumor biopsies were lacking, so baseline clonotypes are unknown.

The CDR3 covers 15 residues. Germline CDR1 and CDR2: SGHVS and FQNEAQ. Trimming stripped 1 base from V and 2 bases from J, with 12 bases between. As for time point: blood 2 weeks post-SBRT. Sample treatment: 15 Gy SBRT to primary tumor, nephrectomy 4 weeks later. After SBRT, blood was collected at 2 and 4 weeks, plus baseline. The patient's renal cell carcinoma had clear cell pathology. Here immunoSEQ multiplex PCR was the method, and the copy in TCRdb shows in-frame clones only, minus some. The sample carries tens of thousands of clones, 80% recorded once. The chain combines TRBV7-8 with TRBJ2-7, with D perhaps TRBD1 or TRBD2 (5 bases each). The clonotype was recovered from a woman in her 70s with renal cell carcinoma. The specimen was blood, collected from a patient whose treatment included radiotherapy and nephrectomy. In DNA, the CDR3 is TGTGCCAGCAGCTTAGTGGGGGTTTTGGCCTACGAGCAGTACTTC. Its protein product is CASSLVGVLAYEQYF.